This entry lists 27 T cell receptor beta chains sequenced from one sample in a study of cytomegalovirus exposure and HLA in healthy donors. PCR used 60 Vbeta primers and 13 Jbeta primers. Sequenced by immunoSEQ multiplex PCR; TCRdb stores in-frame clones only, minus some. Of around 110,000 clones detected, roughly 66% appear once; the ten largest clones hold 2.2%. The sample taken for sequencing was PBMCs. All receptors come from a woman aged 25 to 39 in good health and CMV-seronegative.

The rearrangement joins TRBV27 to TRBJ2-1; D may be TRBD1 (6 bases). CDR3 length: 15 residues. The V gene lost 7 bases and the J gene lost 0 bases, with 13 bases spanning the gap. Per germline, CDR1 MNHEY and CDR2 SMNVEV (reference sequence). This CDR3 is CASTRGSGSYNEQFF. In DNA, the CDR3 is TGTGCCAGCACTAGGGGGTCTGGCTCCTACAATGAGCAGTTCTTC.

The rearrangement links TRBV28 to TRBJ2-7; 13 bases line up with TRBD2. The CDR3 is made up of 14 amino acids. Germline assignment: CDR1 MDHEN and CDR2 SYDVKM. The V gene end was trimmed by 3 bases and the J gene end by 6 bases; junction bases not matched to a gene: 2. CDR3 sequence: CASSLGLAGIEQYF. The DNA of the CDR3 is TGTGCCAGCAGTTTGGGACTAGCGGGAATCGAGCAGTACTTC.

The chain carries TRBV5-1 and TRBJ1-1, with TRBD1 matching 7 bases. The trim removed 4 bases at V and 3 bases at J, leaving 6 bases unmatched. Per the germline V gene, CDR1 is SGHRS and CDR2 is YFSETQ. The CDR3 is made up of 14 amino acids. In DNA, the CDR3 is TGCGCCAGCAGCCCTCAGGGGGGAGACACTGAAGCTTTCTTT. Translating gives CASSPQGGDTEAFF.

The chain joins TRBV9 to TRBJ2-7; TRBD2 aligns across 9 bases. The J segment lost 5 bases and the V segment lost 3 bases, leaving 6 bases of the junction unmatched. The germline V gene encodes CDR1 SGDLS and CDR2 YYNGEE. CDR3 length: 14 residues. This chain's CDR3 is CASSGPGTSNEQYF. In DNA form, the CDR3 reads TGTGCCAGCAGCGGCCCCGGGACTAGCAACGAGCAGTACTTC.

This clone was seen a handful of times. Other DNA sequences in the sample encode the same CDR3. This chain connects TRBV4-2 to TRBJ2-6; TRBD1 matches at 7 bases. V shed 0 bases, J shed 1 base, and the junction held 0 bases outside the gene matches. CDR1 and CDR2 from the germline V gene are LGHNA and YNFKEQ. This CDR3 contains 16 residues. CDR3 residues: CASSQEQGSGANVLTF. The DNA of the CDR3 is TGTGCCAGCAGCCAAGAACAGGGGTCTGGGGCCAACGTCCTGACTTTC.

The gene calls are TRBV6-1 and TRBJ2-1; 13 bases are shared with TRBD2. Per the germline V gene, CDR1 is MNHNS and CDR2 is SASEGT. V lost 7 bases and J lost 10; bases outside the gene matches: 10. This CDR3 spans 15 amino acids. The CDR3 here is CASKTGLAGVGEQFF. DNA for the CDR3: TGTGCCAGCAAGACAGGACTAGCGGGAGTAGGGGAGCAGTTCTTC.

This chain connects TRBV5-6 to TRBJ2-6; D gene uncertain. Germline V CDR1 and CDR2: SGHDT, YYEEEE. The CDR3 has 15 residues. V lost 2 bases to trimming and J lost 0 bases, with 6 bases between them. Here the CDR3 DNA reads TGTGCCAGCAGCTTCCGTCGCTCTGGGGCCAACGTCCTGACTTTC. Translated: CASSFRRSGANVLTF. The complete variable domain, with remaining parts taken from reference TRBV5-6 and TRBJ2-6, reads DAGVTQSPTHLIKTRGQQVTLRCSPKSGHDTVSWYQQALGQGPQFIFQYYEEEERQRGNFPDRFSGHQFPNYSSELNVNALLLGDSALYLCASSFRRSGANVLTFGAGSRLTVL.

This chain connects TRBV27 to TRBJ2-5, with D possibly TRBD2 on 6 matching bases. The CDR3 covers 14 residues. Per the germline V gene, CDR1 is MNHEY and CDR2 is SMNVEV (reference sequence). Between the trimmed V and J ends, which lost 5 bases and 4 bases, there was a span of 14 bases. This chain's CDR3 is CASSPGVGGETQYF. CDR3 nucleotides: TGTGCCAGCAGTCCCGGGGTGGGGGGAGAGACCCAGTACTTC.

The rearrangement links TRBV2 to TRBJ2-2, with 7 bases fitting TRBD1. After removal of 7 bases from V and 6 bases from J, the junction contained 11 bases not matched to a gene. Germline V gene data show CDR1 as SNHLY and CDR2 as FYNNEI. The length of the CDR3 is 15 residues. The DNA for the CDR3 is TGTGCCAGCACCTACGACAGGGTCTTTCCCGGGGAGCTGTTTTTT. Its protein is CASTYDRVFPGELFF.

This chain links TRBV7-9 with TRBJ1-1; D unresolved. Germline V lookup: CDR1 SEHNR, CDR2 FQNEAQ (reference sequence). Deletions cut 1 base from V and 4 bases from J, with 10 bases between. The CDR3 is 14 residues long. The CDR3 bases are TGTGCCAGCAGCTTAGACCACCCGGGCACTGAAGCTTTCTTT. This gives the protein CASSLDHPGTEAFF.

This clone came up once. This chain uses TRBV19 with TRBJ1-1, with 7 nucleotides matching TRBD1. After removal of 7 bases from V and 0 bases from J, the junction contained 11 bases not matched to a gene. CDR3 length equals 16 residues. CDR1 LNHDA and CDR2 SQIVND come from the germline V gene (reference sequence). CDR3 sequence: CASKSGTVSMNTEAFF. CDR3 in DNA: TGTGCCAGTAAGTCCGGGACAGTCAGCATGAACACTGAAGCTTTCTTT.

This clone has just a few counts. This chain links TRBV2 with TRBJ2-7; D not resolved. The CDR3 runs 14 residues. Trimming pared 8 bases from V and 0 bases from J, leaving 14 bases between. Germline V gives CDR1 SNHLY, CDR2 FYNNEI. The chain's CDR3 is CASRFKQSSYEQYF. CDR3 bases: TGTGCCAGCCGATTTAAACAGAGCTCCTACGAGCAGTACTTC.

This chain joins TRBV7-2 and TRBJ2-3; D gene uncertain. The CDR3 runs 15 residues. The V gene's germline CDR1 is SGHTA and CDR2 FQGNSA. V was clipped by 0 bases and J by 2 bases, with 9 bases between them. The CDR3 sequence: CASSLAGVPTDTQYF. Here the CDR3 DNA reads TGTGCCAGCAGCTTAGCAGGAGTTCCCACAGATACGCAGTATTTT.

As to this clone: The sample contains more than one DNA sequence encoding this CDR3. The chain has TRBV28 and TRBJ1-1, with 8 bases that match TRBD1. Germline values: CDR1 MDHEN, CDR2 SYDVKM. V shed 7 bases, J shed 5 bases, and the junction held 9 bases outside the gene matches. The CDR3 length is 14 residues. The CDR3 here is CASTTDREGTEAFF. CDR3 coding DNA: TGTGCCAGCACGACGGACAGGGAGGGGACTGAAGCTTTCTTT.

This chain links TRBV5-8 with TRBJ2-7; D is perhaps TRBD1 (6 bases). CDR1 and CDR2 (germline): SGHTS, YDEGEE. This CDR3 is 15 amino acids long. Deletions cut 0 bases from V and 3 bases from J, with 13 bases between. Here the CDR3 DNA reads TGTGCCAGCAGCTTGGGTCAGGGGTTGGTCTACGAGCAGTACTTC. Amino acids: CASSLGQGLVYEQYF.

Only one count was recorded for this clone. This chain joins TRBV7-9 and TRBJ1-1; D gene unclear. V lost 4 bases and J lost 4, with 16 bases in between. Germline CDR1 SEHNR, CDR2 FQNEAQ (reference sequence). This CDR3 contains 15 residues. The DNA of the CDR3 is TGTGCCAGCAGCTCCGTAGGAGGGAGGACCACTGAAGCTTTCTTT. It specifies CASSSVGGRTTEAFF.

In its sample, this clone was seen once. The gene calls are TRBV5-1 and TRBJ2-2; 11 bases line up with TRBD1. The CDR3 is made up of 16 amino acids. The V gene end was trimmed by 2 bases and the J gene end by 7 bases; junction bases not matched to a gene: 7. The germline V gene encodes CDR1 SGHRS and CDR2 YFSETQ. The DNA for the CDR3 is TGCGCCAGCAGCTTTCAAGGGACAGGGGGGATCGGGGAGCTGTTTTTT. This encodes CASSFQGTGGIGELFF.

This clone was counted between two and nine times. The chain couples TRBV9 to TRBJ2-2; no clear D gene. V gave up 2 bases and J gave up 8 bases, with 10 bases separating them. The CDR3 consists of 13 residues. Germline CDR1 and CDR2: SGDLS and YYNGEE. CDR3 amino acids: CASSVLTSGELFF. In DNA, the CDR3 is TGTGCCAGCAGCGTCCTAACCTCTGGGGAGCTGTTTTTT. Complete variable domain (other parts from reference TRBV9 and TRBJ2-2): DSGVTQTPKHLITATGQRVTLRCSPRSGDLSVYWYQQSLDQGLQFLIQYYNGEERAKGNILERFSAQQFPDLHSELNLSSLELGDSALYFCASSVLTSGELFFGEGSRLTVL.

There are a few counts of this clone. DNA for the CDR3: TGTGCCAGCAGCCCCGGGGTAGCCGGCTACGAGCAGTACTTC. Translation gives CASSPGVAGYEQYF. This chain connects TRBV28 to TRBJ2-7, with TRBD2 as a possible D gene (5 bases). Germline-derived CDR1 and CDR2 are MDHEN and SYDVKM. This CDR3 is built from 14 residues. The ends were cut back, 6 bases at V and 3 bases at J, with 15 bases in the middle.

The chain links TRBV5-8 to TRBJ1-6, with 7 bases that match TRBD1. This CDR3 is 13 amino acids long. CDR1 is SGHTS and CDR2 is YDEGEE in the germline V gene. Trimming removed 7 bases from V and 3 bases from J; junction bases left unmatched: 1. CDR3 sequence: CASRDSYNSPLHF. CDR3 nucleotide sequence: TGTGCCAGCCGGGACAGCTATAATTCACCCCTCCACTTT.

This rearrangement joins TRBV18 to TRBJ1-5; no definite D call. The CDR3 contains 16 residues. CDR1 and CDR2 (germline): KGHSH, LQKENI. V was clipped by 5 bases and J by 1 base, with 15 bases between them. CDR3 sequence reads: CASSTGSPGSNQPQHF. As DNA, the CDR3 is TGTGCCAGCTCAACCGGGTCACCTGGGAGCAATCAGCCCCAGCATTTT.

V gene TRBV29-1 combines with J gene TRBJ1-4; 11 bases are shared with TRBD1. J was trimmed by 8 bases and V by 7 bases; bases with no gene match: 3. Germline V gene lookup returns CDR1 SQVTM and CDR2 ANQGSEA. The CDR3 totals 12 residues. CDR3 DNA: TGCAGCGGGGACAGGGGGAGGGAAAAACTGTTTTTT. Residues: CSGDRGREKLFF.

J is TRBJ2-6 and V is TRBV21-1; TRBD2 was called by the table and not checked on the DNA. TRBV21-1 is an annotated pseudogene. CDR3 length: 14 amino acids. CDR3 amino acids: CASSKRAGANVLTF. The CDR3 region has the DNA TGTGCCAGCAGCAAGAGGGCGGGGGCCAACGTCCTGACTTTC.

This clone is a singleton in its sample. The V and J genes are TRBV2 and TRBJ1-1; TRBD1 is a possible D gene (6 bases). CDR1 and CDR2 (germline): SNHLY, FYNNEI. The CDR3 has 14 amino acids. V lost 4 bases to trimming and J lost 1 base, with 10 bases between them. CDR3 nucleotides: TGTGCCAGCAGTGGGGGGCCGGCGAACACTGAAGCTTTCTTT. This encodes CASSGGPANTEAFF. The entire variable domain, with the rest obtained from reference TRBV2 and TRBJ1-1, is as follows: EPEVTQTPSHQVTQMGQEVILRCVPISNHLYFYWYRQILGQKVEFLVSFYNNEISEKSEIFDDQFSVERPDGSNFTLKIRSTKLEDSAMYFCASSGGPANTEAFFGQGTRLTVV.

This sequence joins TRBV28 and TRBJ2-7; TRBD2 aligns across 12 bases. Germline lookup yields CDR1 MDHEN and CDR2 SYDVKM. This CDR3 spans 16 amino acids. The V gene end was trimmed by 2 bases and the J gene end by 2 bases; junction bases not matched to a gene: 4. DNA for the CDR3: TGTGCCAGCAGTTTAGGGACTAGCGGGTCAGCCTACGAGCAGTACTTC. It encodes CASSLGTSGSAYEQYF.

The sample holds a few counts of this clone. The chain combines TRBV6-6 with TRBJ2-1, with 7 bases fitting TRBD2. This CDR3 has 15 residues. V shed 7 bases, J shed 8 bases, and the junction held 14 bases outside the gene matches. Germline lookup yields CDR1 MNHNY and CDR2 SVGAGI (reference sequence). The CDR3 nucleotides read TGTGCCAGCACCCCTAGGGGCGGGAGAGGCGATGAGCAGTTCTTC. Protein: CASTPRGGRGDEQFF.

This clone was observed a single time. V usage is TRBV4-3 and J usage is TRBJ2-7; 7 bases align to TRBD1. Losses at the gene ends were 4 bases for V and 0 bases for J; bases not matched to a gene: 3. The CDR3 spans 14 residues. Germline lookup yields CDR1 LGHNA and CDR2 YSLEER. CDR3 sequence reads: CASSPGTVSYEQYF. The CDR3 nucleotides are TGCGCCAGCAGCCCCGGGACAGTCTCCTACGAGCAGTACTTC.